Listed here are 3 T cell receptor beta chains from one sample, sequenced in a study of blood T cell repertoires in COVID-19. Assay used: immunoSEQ multiplex PCR; TCRdb lists only in-frame clones, some missing. The table includes around 440,000 clones, approximately 88% detected once. The sample taken for sequencing was peripheral blood. These TCRs come from a woman in her forties or fifties with COVID-19, enrolled during active disease.

This chain uses TRBV24-1 with TRBJ2-1; D unclear. The CDR3 spans 12 residues. V gave up 1 base and J gave up 9 bases, with 6 bases separating them. Germline CDR1 is KGHDR and CDR2 is SFDVKD. The DNA for the CDR3 is TGTGCCACCAGTGATTTAGGCGGTGAGCAGTTCTTC. Its translation: CATSDLGGEQFF.

The chain has TRBV29-1 and TRBJ2-3; no firm D call. V lost 0 bases to trimming and J lost 2 bases, with 15 bases between them. The CDR3 extends over 16 amino acids. Per germline, CDR1 SQVTM and CDR2 ANQGSEA. CDR3 amino acids: CSVEDPTRTYTDTQYF. The CDR3 DNA reads as TGCAGCGTTGAAGATCCGACTCGTACTTACACAGATACGCAGTATTTT.

J is TRBJ2-7 and V is TRBV5-1; TRBD2 matches 8 bases. The V gene end was trimmed by 4 bases and the J gene end by 0 bases; junction bases not matched to a gene: 9. The CDR3 is 16 residues long. CDR1 and CDR2 (germline): SGHRS, YFSETQ. CDR3 bases: TGCGCCAGCAGCATCACTAGCGGCTTTAGCTCCTACGAGCAGTACTTC. Translation gives CASSITSGFSSYEQYF.